The source of this T cell receptor (beta chain) is a study of blood T cell repertoires in COVID-19. At the level of the study: The analysed material was cDNA or gDNA that came from T cells, B-cell-depleted T cells, or PBMCs.

Per the original data handling: Amplification of reference gene primers was used by the study to estimate nucleated cell counts. Clones were sequenced by immunoSEQ multiplex PCR, and TCRdb holds only the in-frame ones, with some missing. The V and J calls and clone size were taken over from that table, and D and trimming were inferred from the DNA. The sample comprises tens of thousands of clones, approximately 77% of which are singletons, and 2% to 2.5% rests with the top ten. The V gene end was trimmed by 5 bases and the J gene end by 6 bases; junction bases not matched to a gene: 11. The CDR3 sequence is 17 residues long. Germline V gene data show CDR1 as GTSNPN and CDR2 as SVGIG (reference sequence). Patients in Seattle were enrolled during active infection, then followed longitudinally.

Sequencing used peripheral blood. This receptor was identified in an older man with COVID-19, enrolled during active disease. V and J are TRBV30 and TRBJ2-1, with TRBD2 matching 15 bases. CDR3 residues: CAWARAPGLAGGNEQFF. The DNA of the CDR3 is TGTGCCTGGGCCCGGGCTCCGGGACTAGCGGGAGGCAATGAGCAGTTCTTC.